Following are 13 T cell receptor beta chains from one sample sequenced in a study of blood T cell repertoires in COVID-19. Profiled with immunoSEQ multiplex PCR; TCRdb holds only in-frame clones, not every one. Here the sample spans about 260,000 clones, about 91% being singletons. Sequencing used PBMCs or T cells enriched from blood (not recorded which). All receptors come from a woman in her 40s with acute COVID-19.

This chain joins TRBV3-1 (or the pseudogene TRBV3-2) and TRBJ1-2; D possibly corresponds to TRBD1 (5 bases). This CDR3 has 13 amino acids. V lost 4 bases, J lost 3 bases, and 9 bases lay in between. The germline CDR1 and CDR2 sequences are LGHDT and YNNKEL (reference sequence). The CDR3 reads CASSPGGYYGYTF. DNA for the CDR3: TGTGCCAGCAGCCCCGGGGGATACTATGGCTACACCTTC.

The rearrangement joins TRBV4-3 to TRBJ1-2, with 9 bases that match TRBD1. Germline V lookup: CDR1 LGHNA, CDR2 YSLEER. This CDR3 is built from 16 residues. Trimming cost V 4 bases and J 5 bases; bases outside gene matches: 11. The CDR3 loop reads CASSPLLQGARYGYTF. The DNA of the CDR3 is TGCGCCAGCAGCCCACTCTTACAGGGGGCGCGTTATGGCTACACCTTC.

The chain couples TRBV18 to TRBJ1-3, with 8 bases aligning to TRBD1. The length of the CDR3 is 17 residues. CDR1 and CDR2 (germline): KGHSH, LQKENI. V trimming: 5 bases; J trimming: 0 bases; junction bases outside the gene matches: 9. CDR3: CASSSQGAQSSGNTIYF. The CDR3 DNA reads TGTGCCAGCTCATCCCAGGGGGCCCAAAGCTCTGGAAACACCATATATTTT.

CDR3 sequence reads: CASSLSRLAGEQYF. CDR3 coding DNA: TGTGCCAGCAGTTTATCGCGGCTAGCTGGCGAGCAGTACTTC. The chain uses TRBV27 and TRBJ2-7, with TRBD2 as a possible D gene (5 bases). V was pared by 0 bases and J by 6 bases, with 12 bases between. Germline CDR1 and CDR2: MNHEY and SMNVEV (reference sequence). This CDR3 spans 14 amino acids.

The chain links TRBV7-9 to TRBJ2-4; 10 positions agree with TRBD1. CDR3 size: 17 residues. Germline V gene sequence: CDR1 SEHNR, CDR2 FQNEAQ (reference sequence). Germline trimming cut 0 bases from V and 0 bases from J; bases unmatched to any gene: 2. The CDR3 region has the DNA TGTGCCAGCAGCTTAGCGGGACAGGGGATAGCCAAAAACATTCAGTACTTC. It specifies CASSLAGQGIAKNIQYF.

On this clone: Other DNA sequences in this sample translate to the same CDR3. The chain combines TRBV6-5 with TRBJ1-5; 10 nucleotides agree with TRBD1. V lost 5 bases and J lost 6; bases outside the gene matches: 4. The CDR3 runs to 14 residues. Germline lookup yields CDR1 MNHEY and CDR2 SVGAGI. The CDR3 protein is CASSPTGGGQPQHF. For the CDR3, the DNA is TGTGCCAGCAGTCCGACAGGGGGCGGTCAGCCCCAGCATTTT.

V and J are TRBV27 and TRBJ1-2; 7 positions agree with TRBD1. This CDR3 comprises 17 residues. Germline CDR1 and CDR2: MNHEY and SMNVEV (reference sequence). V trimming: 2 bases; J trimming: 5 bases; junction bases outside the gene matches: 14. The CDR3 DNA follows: TGTGCCAGCAGTTTAACCCGGTCGGGGACAGAGAGATATGGCTACACCTTC. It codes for CASSLTRSGTERYGYTF.

The CDR3 DNA is TGCGCCAGCAGCTTGGACGGCAGGGGGCTTTTTGAAAAACTGTTTTTT. Translated, it gives CASSLDGRGLFEKLFF. The chain combines TRBV5-1 with TRBJ1-4; TRBD1 aligns across 8 bases. The CDR3 totals 16 residues. CDR1 and CDR2 (germline): SGHRS, YFSETQ. Losses at the gene ends were 0 bases for V and 7 bases for J; bases not matched to a gene: 8.

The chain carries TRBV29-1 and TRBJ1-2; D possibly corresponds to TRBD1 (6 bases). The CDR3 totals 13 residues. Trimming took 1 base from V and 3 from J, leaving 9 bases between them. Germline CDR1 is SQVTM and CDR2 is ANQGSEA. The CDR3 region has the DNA TGCAGCGTTGAAGTAAGGGGGTACTATGGCTACACCTTC. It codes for CSVEVRGYYGYTF.

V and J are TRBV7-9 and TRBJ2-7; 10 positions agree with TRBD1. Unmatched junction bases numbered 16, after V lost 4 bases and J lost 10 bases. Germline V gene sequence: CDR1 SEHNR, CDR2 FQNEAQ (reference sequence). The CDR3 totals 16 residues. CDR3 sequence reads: CASSSLGAGTGVEQYV. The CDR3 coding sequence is TGTGCCAGCAGCTCACTCGGGGCAGGGACAGGGGTCGAACAGTACGTC.

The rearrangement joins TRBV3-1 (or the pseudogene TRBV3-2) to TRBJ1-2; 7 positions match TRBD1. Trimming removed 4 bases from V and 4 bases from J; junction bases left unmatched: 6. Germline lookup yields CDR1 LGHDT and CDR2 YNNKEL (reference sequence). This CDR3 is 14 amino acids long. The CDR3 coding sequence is TGTGCCAGCAGCCGAGGGGGCCCCTCCTATGGCTACACCTTC. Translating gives CASSRGGPSYGYTF.

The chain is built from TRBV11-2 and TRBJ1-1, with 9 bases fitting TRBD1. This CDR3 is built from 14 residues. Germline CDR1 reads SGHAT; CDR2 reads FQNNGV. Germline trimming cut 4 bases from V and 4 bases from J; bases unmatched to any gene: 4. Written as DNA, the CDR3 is TGTGCCAGCAGCTACACGACAGGGGGCACTGAAGCTTTCTTT. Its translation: CASSYTTGGTEAFF.

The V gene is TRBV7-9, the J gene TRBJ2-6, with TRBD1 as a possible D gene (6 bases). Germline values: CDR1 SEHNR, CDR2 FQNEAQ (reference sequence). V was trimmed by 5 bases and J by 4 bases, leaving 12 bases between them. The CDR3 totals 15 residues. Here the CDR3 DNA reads TGTGCCAGCAGCAAGGGACATGCCGGGGCCAACGTCCTGACTTTC. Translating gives CASSKGHAGANVLTF.